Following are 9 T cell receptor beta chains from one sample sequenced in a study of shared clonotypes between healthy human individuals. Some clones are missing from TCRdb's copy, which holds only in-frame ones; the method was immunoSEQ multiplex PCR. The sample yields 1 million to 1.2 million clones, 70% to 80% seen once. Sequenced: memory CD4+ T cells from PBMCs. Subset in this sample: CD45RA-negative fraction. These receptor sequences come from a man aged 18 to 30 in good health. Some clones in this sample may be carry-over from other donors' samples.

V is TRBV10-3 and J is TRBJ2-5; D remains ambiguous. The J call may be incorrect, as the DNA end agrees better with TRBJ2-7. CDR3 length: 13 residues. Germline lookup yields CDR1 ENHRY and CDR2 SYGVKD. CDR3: CAISDEQDGEQYF. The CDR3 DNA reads TGTGCCATCAGTGATGAGCAGGACGGCGAGCAGTACTTC.

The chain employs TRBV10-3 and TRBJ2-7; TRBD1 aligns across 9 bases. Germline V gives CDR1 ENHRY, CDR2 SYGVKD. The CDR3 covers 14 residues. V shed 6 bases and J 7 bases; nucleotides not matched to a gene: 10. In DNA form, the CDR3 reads TGTGCCATCAGGGAGGACAGGGGAAAGGGGGAGCAGTACTTC. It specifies CAIREDRGKGEQYF.

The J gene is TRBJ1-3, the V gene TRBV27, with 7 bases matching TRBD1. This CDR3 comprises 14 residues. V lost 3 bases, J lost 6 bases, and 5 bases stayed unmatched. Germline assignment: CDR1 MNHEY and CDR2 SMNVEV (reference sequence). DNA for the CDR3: TGTGCCAGCAGTTTGGCGCAGGGGGTAAACACCATATATTTT. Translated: CASSLAQGVNTIYF.

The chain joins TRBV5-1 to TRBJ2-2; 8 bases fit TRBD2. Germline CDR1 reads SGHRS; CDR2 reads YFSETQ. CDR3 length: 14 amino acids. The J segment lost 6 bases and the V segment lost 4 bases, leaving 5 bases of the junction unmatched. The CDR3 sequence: CASSPGLEPGELFF. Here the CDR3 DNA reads TGCGCCAGCAGCCCGGGACTAGAACCCGGGGAGCTGTTTTTT.

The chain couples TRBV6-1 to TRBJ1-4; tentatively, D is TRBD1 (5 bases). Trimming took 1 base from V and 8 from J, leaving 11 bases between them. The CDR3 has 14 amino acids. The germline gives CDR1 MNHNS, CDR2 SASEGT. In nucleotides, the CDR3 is TGTGCCAGCAGTGAAGGGCAGGGAGAGGAAAAACTGTTTTTT. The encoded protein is CASSEGQGEEKLFF.

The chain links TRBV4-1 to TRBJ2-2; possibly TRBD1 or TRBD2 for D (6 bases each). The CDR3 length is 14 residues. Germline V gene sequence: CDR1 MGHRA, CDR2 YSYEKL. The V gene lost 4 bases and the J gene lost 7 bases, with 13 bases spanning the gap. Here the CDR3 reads CASSREGGGGELFF. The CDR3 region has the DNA TGCGCCAGCAGCCGGGAAGGGGGAGGCGGGGAGCTGTTTTTT.

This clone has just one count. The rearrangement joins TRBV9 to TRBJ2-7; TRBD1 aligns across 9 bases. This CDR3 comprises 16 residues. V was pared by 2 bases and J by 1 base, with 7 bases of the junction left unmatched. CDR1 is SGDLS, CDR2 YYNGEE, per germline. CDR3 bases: TGTGCCAGCAGCGTCGGCCCGGGACAGGGTTCCTACGAGCAGTACTTC. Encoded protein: CASSVGPGQGSYEQYF.

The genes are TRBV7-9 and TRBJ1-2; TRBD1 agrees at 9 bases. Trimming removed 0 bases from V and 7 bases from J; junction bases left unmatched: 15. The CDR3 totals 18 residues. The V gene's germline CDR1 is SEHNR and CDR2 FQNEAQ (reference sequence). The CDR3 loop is CASSLAAGTGIFSAGYTF. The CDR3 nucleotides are TGTGCCAGCAGCTTAGCCGCGGGGACAGGGATATTTTCTGCTGGCTACACCTTC.

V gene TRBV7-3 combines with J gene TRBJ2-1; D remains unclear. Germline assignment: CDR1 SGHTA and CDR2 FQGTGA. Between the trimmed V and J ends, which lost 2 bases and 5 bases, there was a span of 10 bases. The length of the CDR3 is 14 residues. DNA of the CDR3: TGTGCCAGCAGCTTAGGCTTGGGTCACAATGAGCAGTTCTTC. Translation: CASSLGLGHNEQFF.